This T cell receptor (beta chain) was captured by sequencing in a study of T cell responses to AZD1222 COVID-19 vaccine. Study conclusions and caveats: The breadth and depth of Spike-specific TCRs increased once two AZD1222 doses had been given.

This clone was observed once. Its antigen is not identified. The CDR3 length is 12 residues. Trimming took 10 bases from V and 8 from J, leaving 14 bases between them. Germline values: CDR1 MNHEY, CDR2 SVGAGI. Produced via immunoSEQ multiplex PCR; TCRdb's table is partial and in-frame only. The sample carries about 180,000 clones, 70% to 90% recorded once. Sample: peripheral blood, taken on day 0 of AZD1222 vaccination. The TCR comes from an adult in good health. This chain uses TRBV6-5 with TRBJ2-2; D is uncertain. The CDR3 DNA sequence: TGTGCCATCCGACCTCCGGTAGGGGAGCTGTTTTTT. Residues: CAIRPPVGELFF.